This section outlines one TCR beta chain sequence together with its context. The target antigen is unknown. The record originates from a study of T cell responses to AZD1222 COVID-19 vaccine. Broader study findings: Among spike-specific TCRs, nearly half reportedly target unmutated variant regions. Elevations in Spike-specific TCR breadth and depth followed administration of two AZD1222 doses.

Data came from immunoSEQ multiplex PCR; TCRdb stores just in-frame clones and leaves some out. The sample carries some 92,000 clones, around nine tenths recorded once. The clonotype was recovered from an adult in good health. This sample comprised peripheral blood, obtained on day 0 of MenACWY control vaccination.

This CDR3 reads CASSRLTGEEETQYF. CDR3 nucleotides: TGTGCCAGCAGCCGTTTGACAGGGGAGGAAGAGACCCAGTACTTC. This chain links TRBV4-2 with TRBJ2-5, with 8 bases fitting TRBD1. This CDR3 has 15 residues. Germline CDR1 LGHNA, CDR2 YNFKEQ. The ends lost 4 bases at V and 3 bases at J; junction bases unmatched: 7.